These 29 T cell receptor beta chains were all obtained from the same sample, sequenced in a study of T cells in localized non-small cell lung cancer. TCRdb keeps only in-frame clones here, not all; method: immunoSEQ multiplex PCR. The table records around 1,400 clones, under 35% of them present only once. The source material was normal lung tissue next to the tumor, sampled before any cancer treatment. The receptors come from a female donor over 55 with stage I lung adenocarcinoma.

CDR3 sequence (DNA): TGTGCCAGTGGCGGGGAAGGGAAACTGTTTTTT. As protein: CASGGEGKLFF. The chain joins TRBV19 to TRBJ1-4, with D uncertain. The V end was cut by 8 bases, the J end by 11 bases, with 12 bases between. This CDR3 contains 11 residues. In germline, CDR1 is LNHDA, CDR2 SQIVND (reference sequence).

The rearrangement uses TRBV19 and TRBJ1-1, with 7 bases identical to TRBD1. CDR3 length: 13 residues. V shed 6 bases and J 0 bases; nucleotides not matched to a gene: 1. From germline, CDR1 is LNHDA and CDR2 SQIVND (reference sequence). The CDR3 nucleotides are TGTGCCAGTAGGGGGACAGTGAACACTGAAGCTTTCTTT. Its translation is CASRGTVNTEAFF.

The gene calls are TRBV12-5 and TRBJ2-5; TRBD1 matches 7 bases. CDR3 size: 16 residues. Germline CDR1 is LGHNT and CDR2 is FRNRAP. The V segment lost 0 bases and the J segment 1 base; nucleotides outside the gene matches: 5. DNA for the CDR3: TGTGCTAGTGGTTTGGTAGGGGACAGCCTCCAAGAGACCCAGTACTTC. Amino acids: CASGLVGDSLQETQYF.

This clone was counted a few times. The rearrangement joins TRBV14 to TRBJ2-3; D unresolved. CDR3 length: 11 residues. Germline lookup yields CDR1 SGHDN and CDR2 FVKESK. V was cut by 4 bases and J by 7 bases, with 6 bases left in between. CDR3 in DNA: TGTGCCAGCAGCCTCGGACATACGCAGTATTTT. It codes for CASSLGHTQYF.

The rearrangement uses TRBV28 and TRBJ2-1, with D possibly being TRBD2 (7 bases). Germline CDR1 is MDHEN and CDR2 is SYDVKM. The CDR3 sequence is 15 residues long. V was shortened by 10 bases and J by 0 bases, with 16 bases between the two germline ends. CDR3 sequence (DNA): TGTGCCACCCAAAAAGGGGGGGGCTCCTACAATGAGCAGTTCTTC. It yields the protein CATQKGGGSYNEQFF.

This clone was seen only a few times. The chain joins TRBV6-8 to TRBJ1-6, with D tentatively TRBD1 (5 bases). The CDR3 sequence is 16 residues long. The germline V gene encodes CDR1 MNHGY and CDR2 SAAAGT. V lost 2 bases and J 10 bases, leaving 18 bases between the germline ends. CDR3 sequence (DNA): TGTGCCAGCAGTTACCCCACGGGGCGGGGAAGATCACCCCTCCACTTT. The encoded protein is CASSYPTGRGRSPLHF.

This clone turned up a few times. The chain joins TRBV9 to TRBJ2-2, with 8 positions matching TRBD1. V shed 0 bases, J shed 3 bases, and the junction held 4 bases outside the gene matches. This CDR3 has 16 amino acids. Per germline, CDR1 SGDLS and CDR2 YYNGEE. CDR3 protein: CASSVAGTGYTGELFF. Written as DNA, the CDR3 is TGTGCCAGCAGCGTAGCGGGGACAGGATACACCGGGGAGCTGTTTTTT.

This clone was seen a few times. The V gene is TRBV28, the J gene TRBJ2-1, with a possible D match to TRBD1 (8 bases). The CDR3 totals 15 residues. From germline, CDR1 is MDHEN and CDR2 SYDVKM. Trimming removed 4 bases at V and 4 bases at J, with 14 bases between. The CDR3 spells CASSSTGGGYNEQFF. CDR3 bases: TGTGCCAGCAGTTCCACAGGGGGGGGGTACAATGAGCAGTTCTTC.

The gene calls are TRBV19 and TRBJ2-5, with 7 bases matching TRBD1. The germline CDR1 and CDR2 sequences are LNHDA and SQIVND (reference sequence). V gave up 3 bases and J gave up 3 bases; unmatched junction bases: 7. The CDR3 is 15 amino acids. CDR3 sequence: CASSIFTGAKETQYF. For the CDR3, the DNA is TGTGCCAGTAGTATTTTCACAGGGGCGAAAGAGACCCAGTACTTC.

The chain links TRBV6-8 to TRBJ1-6; TRBD1 aligns across 8 bases. There are 16 residues in the CDR3. Germline V gives CDR1 MNHGY, CDR2 SAAAGT. The V segment lost 5 bases and the J segment 0 bases; nucleotides outside the gene matches: 3. The CDR3 is CASSGTGGSYNSPLHF. CDR3 nucleotides: TGTGCCAGCAGTGGAACAGGGGGCTCCTATAATTCACCCCTCCACTTT.

This sequence joins TRBV28 and TRBJ1-4, with TRBD1 as a possible D gene (6 bases). The CDR3 extends over 14 amino acids. V was trimmed by 3 bases and J by 5 bases, leaving 10 bases between them. Germline values: CDR1 MDHEN, CDR2 SYDVKM. For the CDR3, the DNA is TGTGCCAGCAGTTTGGGGGGCCTCAATGAAAAACTGTTTTTT. It encodes CASSLGGLNEKLFF.

This sequence joins TRBV11-3 and TRBJ2-5; 11 bases map to TRBD1. From germline, CDR1 is SGHNT and CDR2 YENEEA. The CDR3 is 15 residues long. V was pared by 3 bases and J by 4 bases, with 4 bases of the junction left unmatched. The CDR3 here is CASSLFGTGGETQYF. Here the CDR3 DNA reads TGTGCCAGCAGCTTGTTCGGGACAGGGGGAGAGACCCAGTACTTC.

This clone has just a few counts. This chain links TRBV2 with TRBJ1-1; D ambiguous. The CDR3 consists of 13 residues. V shed 3 bases and J shed 5 bases, with 10 bases lying between them. The V gene's germline CDR1 is SNHLY and CDR2 FYNNEI. CDR3 sequence: CASSEPGFTEAFF. In nucleotides, the CDR3 is TGTGCCAGCAGTGAGCCTGGGTTTACTGAAGCTTTCTTT.

By share of the sample, this clone is medium-sized. This sequence joins TRBV6-8 and TRBJ2-1, with 9 bases fitting TRBD1. The germline V gene encodes CDR1 MNHGY and CDR2 SAAAGT. J lost 7 bases, V lost 5 bases, and 9 bases had no gene match. This CDR3 region has 15 residues. CDR3 sequence (DNA): TGTGCCAGCAGTGATCCGGGACAGGGACAAAATGAGCAGTTCTTC. The encoded protein is CASSDPGQGQNEQFF.

This clone rates as large. The chain joins TRBV28 to TRBJ2-7; D unresolved. Trimming left V 4 bases short and J 3 bases short, with 10 bases between. CDR1 is MDHEN, CDR2 SYDVKM, per germline. This CDR3 has 13 residues. This CDR3 reads CASSSIKGYEQYV. CDR3 in DNA: TGTGCCAGCAGTTCGATAAAGGGCTACGAGCAGTACGTC.

The gene calls are TRBV19 and TRBJ2-2; no definite D call. V was trimmed by 5 bases and J by 3 bases, leaving 4 bases between them. The CDR3 is 12 residues long. From germline, CDR1 is LNHDA and CDR2 SQIVND (reference sequence). The CDR3 coding sequence is TGTGCCAGTAGTGTTCACACCGGGGAGCTGTTTTTT. This gives the protein CASSVHTGELFF.

The chain carries TRBV11-3 and TRBJ1-6; the D is unclear. This CDR3 is 16 amino acids long. The V end was cut by 0 bases, the J end by 2 bases, with 8 bases between. Germline CDR1 SGHNT, CDR2 YENEEA. The CDR3 sequence is CASSLEFQAYNSPLHF. The CDR3 DNA follows: TGTGCCAGCAGCTTAGAATTCCAGGCCTATAATTCACCCCTCCACTTT.

In this sample, this clone turned up a few times. The V gene is TRBV19, the J gene TRBJ2-4, with no clear D. V dropped 4 bases and J dropped 1 base, with 11 bases sitting between them. The CDR3 contains 15 residues. Germline V CDR1 and CDR2: LNHDA, SQIVND (reference sequence). The CDR3 DNA reads as TGTGCCAGTAGTAATTTAGAGTACGCCAAAAACATTCAGTACTTC. This gives the protein CASSNLEYAKNIQYF.

V gene TRBV6-1 combines with J gene TRBJ2-1; tentatively, D is TRBD2 (7 bases). V was pared by 2 bases and J by 1 base, with 27 bases between. Germline lookup yields CDR1 MNHNS and CDR2 SASEGT. The CDR3 totals 21 residues. In nucleotides, the CDR3 is TGTGCCAGCAGTGAAATATCTCCCGCGGGGCGGGGGCGGTGGTCCTACAATGAGCAGTTCTTC. It specifies CASSEISPAGRGRWSYNEQFF.

This clone came up a few times. The genes are TRBV10-3 and TRBJ2-1; perhaps TRBD2 as D (7 bases). The CDR3 covers 16 residues. The V gene's germline CDR1 is ENHRY and CDR2 SYGVKD. V lost 2 bases and J lost 5, with 16 bases in between. In DNA, the CDR3 is TGTGCCATCAGTGAGCCCGGGGGGCCGGCCGACAATGAGCAGTTCTTC. It encodes CAISEPGGPADNEQFF.

The chain employs TRBV19 and TRBJ2-2, with 8 positions matching TRBD1. The V segment lost 8 bases and the J segment 0 bases; nucleotides outside the gene matches: 2. The CDR3 is 14 residues long. CDR1 LNHDA and CDR2 SQIVND come from the germline V gene (reference sequence). CDR3 bases: TGTGCCAGTGAGGACAGGGCGAACACCGGGGAGCTGTTTTTT. This encodes CASEDRANTGELFF.

This chain uses TRBV19 with TRBJ1-2; D is unclear. Germline-derived CDR1 and CDR2 are LNHDA and SQIVND (reference sequence). CDR3 length: 13 amino acids. Trimming shortened V by 6 bases and J by 3 bases, and 11 bases separated the two germline ends. CDR3 coding DNA: TGTGCCAGTAGCTCCGAGGGAGACTATGGCTACACCTTC. Its protein is CASSSEGDYGYTF.

Only a few counts were recorded for this clone. The CDR3 DNA follows: TGTGCCAGCAGTAAAAGGACAGGCCAAGGGACTGAAGCTTTCTTT. It specifies CASSKRTGQGTEAFF. This chain joins TRBV28 and TRBJ1-1, with 7 positions matching TRBD1. Germline V gene lookup returns CDR1 MDHEN and CDR2 SYDVKM. The CDR3 loop spans 15 amino acids. Trimming cost V 5 bases and J 5 bases; bases outside gene matches: 11. Looking up the rest from reference TRBV28 and TRBJ1-1 gives the full variable domain: DVKVTQSSRYLVKRTGEKVFLECVQDMDHENMFWYRQDPGLGLRLIYFSYDVKMKEKGDIPEGYSVSREKKERFSLILESASTNQTSMYLCASSKRTGQGTEAFFGQGTRLTVV.

This clone appeared a few times. The chain combines TRBV6-1 with TRBJ2-1; 7 bases match TRBD1. Germline V gene data show CDR1 as MNHNS and CDR2 as SASEGT. Trimming removed 1 base from V and 8 bases from J; junction bases left unmatched: 5. This CDR3 contains 14 residues. The CDR3 here is CASSEGPRGYEQFF. CDR3 DNA: TGTGCCAGCAGTGAAGGCCCCAGGGGGTATGAGCAGTTCTTC.

This clone is labeled as medium-sized. The chain recombines TRBV11-3 with TRBJ2-3; TRBD2 aligns across 12 bases. Germline values: CDR1 SGHNT, CDR2 YENEEA. V dropped 2 bases and J dropped 5; count of bases not matched to a gene: 14. The length of the CDR3 is 19 residues. The CDR3 DNA reads TGTGCCAGCAGCTTAAGGAGCCTAGCGGGGGGGCCGGAGGTAGATACGCAGTATTTT. It encodes CASSLRSLAGGPEVDTQYF.

CDR3 sequence: CASSLDTGVHYGYTF. DNA for the CDR3: TGTGCCAGCAGCTTGGATACAGGGGTGCACTATGGCTACACCTTC. This chain uses TRBV11-3 with TRBJ1-2, with 7 bases identical to TRBD1. CDR1 and CDR2 (germline): SGHNT, YENEEA. V shed 3 bases, J shed 3 bases, and the junction held 7 bases outside the gene matches. The CDR3 totals 15 residues.

The table lists this clone with a few counts. This sequence joins TRBV10-3 and TRBJ2-6, with D perhaps matching TRBD1 or TRBD2 (5 bases each). V lost 0 bases, J lost 0 bases, and 6 bases lay in between. CDR3 length: 16 amino acids. The germline gives CDR1 ENHRY, CDR2 SYGVKD. CDR3 DNA sequence: TGTGCCATCAGTGAGTCGAGGGGCTCTGGGGCCAACGTCCTGACTTTC. Translating gives CAISESRGSGANVLTF.

This clone was seen more than once but under ten times. The chain joins TRBV29-1 to TRBJ2-1; D uncertain. The CDR3 spans 12 residues. The germline V gene has CDR1 SQVTM and CDR2 ANQGSEA. V lost 3 bases to trimming and J lost 7 bases, with 10 bases between them. This CDR3 reads CSVDNSWNEQFF. The CDR3 DNA reads TGCAGCGTTGATAACAGTTGGAATGAGCAGTTCTTC.

The chain has TRBV11-3 and TRBJ2-5, with TRBD2 matching 9 bases. This CDR3 region has 16 residues. The ends lost 7 bases at V and 0 bases at J; junction bases unmatched: 9. From germline, CDR1 is SGHNT and CDR2 YENEEA. The CDR3 spells CASNPAGGQDQETQYF. The CDR3 DNA follows: TGTGCCAGCAATCCGGCGGGGGGGCAAGACCAAGAGACCCAGTACTTC. Supplemented by reference TRBV11-3 and TRBJ2-5, the full variable domain reads EAGVVQSPRYKIIEKKQPVAFWCNPISGHNTLYWYLQNLGQGPELLIRYENEEAVDDSQLPKDRFSAERLKGVDSTLKIQPAELGDSAVYLCASNPAGGQDQETQYFGPGTRLLVL.